Given below is one TCR beta chain in context. Its antigen is not known. Trimming took 6 bases from V and 3 from J, leaving 18 bases between them. Germline V gene sequence: CDR1 MNHEY, CDR2 SMNVEV (reference sequence). This CDR3 is built from 17 residues. This record comes from a study of cytomegalovirus exposure and HLA in healthy donors. Study findings and constraints: Prior analysis indicated that the majority of TCR beta V segments exhibited productivity approximately 90% or approximately 30% of the time.

Donors had nominal health at sampling but likely had unrecorded immune exposures. 13 Jbeta primers and 60 Vbeta primers were used for the PCR. The assay was immunoSEQ multiplex PCR, and TCRdb's table has in-frame clones only and misses some. Of around 120,000 clones in the sample, approximately 84% are singletons; the top ten hold 2.5% to 3.5%. The chain carries TRBV27 and TRBJ1-6; D not certain. The material sequenced was PBMCs. The clonotype was recovered from a boy between 2 and 10 years old in good health and CMV-seronegative. In nucleotides, the CDR3 is TGTGCCAGCAGGAGCCCCCGGGAAGAAGGCTATAATTCACCCCTCCACTTT. Its translation is CASRSPREEGYNSPLHF.